This T cell receptor beta chain stems from a study of cytotoxic CD8 clonotypes in ibrutinib-treated CLL. Study information: Samples averaged approximately 260,000 productive templates and 94,082 productive rearrangements.

Regarding the study as a whole: Baseline levels were approached again at progression, after clonality had risen at ibrutinib response. T-cell clonality at baseline went above that of age-matched healthy donors and rose and fell with circulating CD8+ T-cell counts. Under treatment, the uncommon public clonotypes either contracted or remained stable.

The assay was immunoSEQ multiplex PCR, and TCRdb's table has in-frame clones only and misses some. The sample shows around 140,000 clones, more than 75% of them seen only once. The length of the CDR3 is 17 residues. V was clipped by 3 bases and J by 0 bases; unmatched bases: 4. Per germline, CDR1 KGHSH and CDR2 LQKENI. With respect to this clone: Antigen specificity is unknown.

The material sequenced was PBMCs, taken after 36 months of ibrutinib treatment. The TCR originated in a human donor with chronic lymphocytic leukemia. This chain links TRBV18 with TRBJ2-4; TRBD2 matches 11 bases. The DNA of the CDR3 is TGTGCCAGCTCACCCCGGACTAGCGGGTCAGCCAAAAACATTCAGTACTTC. Protein: CASSPRTSGSAKNIQYF.